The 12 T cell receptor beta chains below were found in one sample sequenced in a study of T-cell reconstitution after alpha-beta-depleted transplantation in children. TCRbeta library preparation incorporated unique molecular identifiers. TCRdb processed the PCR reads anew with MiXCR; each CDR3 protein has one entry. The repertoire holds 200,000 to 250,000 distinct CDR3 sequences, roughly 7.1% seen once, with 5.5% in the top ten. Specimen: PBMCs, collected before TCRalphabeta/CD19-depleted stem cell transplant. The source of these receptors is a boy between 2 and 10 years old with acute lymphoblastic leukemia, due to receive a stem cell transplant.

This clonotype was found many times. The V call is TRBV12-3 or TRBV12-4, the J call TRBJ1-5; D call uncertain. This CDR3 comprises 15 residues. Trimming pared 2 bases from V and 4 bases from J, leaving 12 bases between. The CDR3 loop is CASSLLPDTNQPQHF. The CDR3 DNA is TGTGCCAGCAGTTTATTACCCGACACGAATCAGCCCCAGCATTTT.

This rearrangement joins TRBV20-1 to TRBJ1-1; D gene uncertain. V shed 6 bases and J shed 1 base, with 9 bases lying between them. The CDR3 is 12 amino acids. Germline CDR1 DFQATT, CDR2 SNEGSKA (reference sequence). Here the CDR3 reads CSAAPTNTEAFF. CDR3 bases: TGCAGTGCGGCCCCAACGAACACTGAAGCTTTCTTT.

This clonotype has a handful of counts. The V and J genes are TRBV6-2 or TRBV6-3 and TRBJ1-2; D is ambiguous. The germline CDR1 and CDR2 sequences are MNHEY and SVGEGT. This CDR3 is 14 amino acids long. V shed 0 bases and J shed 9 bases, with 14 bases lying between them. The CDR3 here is CASSYSKWIPSYTF. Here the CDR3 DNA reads TGTGCCAGCAGTTACTCGAAATGGATACCAAGCTACACCTTC.

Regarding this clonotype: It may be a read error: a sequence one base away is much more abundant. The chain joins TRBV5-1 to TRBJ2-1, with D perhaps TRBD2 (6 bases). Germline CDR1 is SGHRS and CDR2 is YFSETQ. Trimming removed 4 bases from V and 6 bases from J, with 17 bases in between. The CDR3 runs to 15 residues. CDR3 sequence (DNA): TGCGCCAGCAGCCACCTAGTGGGGGAGGCCAATGAGCAGTTCTTC. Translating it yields CASSHLVGEANEQFF.

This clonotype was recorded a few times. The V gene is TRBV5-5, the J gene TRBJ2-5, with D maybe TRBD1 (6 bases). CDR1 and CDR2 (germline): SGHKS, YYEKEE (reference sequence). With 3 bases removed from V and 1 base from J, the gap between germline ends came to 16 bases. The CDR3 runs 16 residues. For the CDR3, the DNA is TGTGCCAGCAGCTCTACACCACAGGGTCCCCAAGAGACCCAGTACTTC. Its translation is CASSSTPQGPQETQYF.

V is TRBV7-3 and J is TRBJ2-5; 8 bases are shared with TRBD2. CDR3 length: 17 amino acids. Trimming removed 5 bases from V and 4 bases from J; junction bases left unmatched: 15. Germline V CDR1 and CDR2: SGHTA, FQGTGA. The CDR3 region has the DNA TGTGCCAGCAGCCGTTTGGGGGGAAGCGGGGGCCTAGAGACCCAGTACTTC. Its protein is CASSRLGGSGGLETQYF.

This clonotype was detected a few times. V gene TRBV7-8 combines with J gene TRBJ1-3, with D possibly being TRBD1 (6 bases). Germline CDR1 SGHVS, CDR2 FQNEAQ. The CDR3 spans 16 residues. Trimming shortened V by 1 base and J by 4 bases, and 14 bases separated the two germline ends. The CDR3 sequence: CASSLGSAGAGNTIYF. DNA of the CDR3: TGTGCCAGCAGCTTAGGGAGTGCAGGGGCGGGAAACACCATATATTTT.

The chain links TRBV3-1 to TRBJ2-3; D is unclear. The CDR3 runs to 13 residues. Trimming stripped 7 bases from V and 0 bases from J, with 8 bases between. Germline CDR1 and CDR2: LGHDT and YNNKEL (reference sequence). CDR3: CASMAPSTDTQYF. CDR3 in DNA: TGTGCCAGCATGGCACCTAGCACAGATACGCAGTATTTT.

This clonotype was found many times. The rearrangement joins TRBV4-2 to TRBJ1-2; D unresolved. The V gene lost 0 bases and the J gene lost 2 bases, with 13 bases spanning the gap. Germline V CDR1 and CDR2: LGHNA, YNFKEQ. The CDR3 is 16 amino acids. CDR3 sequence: CASSQDGRQANYGYTF. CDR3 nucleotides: TGTGCCAGCAGCCAAGATGGTAGGCAGGCGAACTATGGCTACACCTTC.

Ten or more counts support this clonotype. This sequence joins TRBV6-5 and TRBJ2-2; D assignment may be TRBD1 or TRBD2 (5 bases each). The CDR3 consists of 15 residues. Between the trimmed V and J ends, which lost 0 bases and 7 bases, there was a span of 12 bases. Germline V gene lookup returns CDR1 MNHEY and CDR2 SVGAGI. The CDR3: CASSYSIGTSGELFF. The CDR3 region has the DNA TGTGCCAGCAGTTACTCGATTGGGACCAGCGGGGAGCTGTTTTTT.

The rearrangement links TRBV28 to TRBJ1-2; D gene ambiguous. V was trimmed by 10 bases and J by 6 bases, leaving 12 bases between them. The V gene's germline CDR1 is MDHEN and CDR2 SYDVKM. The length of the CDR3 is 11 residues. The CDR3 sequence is CAILGVHGYTF. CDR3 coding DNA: TGTGCCATCCTAGGCGTCCATGGCTACACCTTC.

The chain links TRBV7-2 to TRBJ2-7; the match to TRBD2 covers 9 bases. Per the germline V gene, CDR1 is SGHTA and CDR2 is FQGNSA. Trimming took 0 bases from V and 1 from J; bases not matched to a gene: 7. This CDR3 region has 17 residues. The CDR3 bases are TGTGCCAGCAGCTTAGCTTCGGGCGGACTAGCGTCCTACGAGCAGTACTTC. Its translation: CASSLASGGLASYEQYF.